Below, 23 T cell receptor beta chains from the same sample are listed, as sequenced in a study of technical replicates of blood from a few donors. Sequencing was performed with immunoSEQ multiplex PCR; in TCRdb, only in-frame clones are kept and a portion is missing. There are tens of thousands of clones in the sample; about 95% occur only once, and around 0.3% lies in the top ten. Input material: T cells isolated from PBMCs. Receptor source: a human donor in good health.

This chain links TRBV29-1 with TRBJ2-5; TRBD1 might be the D (5 bases). The germline V gene has CDR1 SQVTM and CDR2 ANQGSEA. Trimming cost V 6 bases and J 1 base, with 15 bases left between them. This CDR3 is built from 14 residues. CDR3 DNA sequence: TGCAGCGTCAACTCACGACAGTCCCAAGAGACCCAGTACTTC. Translating it yields CSVNSRQSQETQYF.

In this sample, this clone turned up once. The gene calls are TRBV5-4 and TRBJ1-2; TRBD1 is a possible D gene (5 bases). V lost 0 bases and J lost 2, with 8 bases in between. The length of the CDR3 is 14 residues. Germline V CDR1 and CDR2: SGHNT, YYREEE (reference sequence). This CDR3 is CASSLGTSNYGYTF. The CDR3 region has the DNA TGTGCCAGCAGCTTGGGGACATCCAACTATGGCTACACCTTC.

CDR3 DNA: TGTGCCAGCAGCTTAGGGGCCGGGAGTTTCGAGCAGTACTTC. Translated: CASSLGAGSFEQYF. The gene calls are TRBV7-9 and TRBJ2-7; maybe TRBD2 (6 bases). The V end lost 1 base, the J end lost 6 bases, and 13 bases lay between the germline ends. This CDR3 has 14 residues. Germline CDR1 is SEHNR and CDR2 is FQNEAQ (reference sequence).

The CDR3 loop reads CASSLRRGGLNTEAFF. In nucleotides, the CDR3 is TGTGCCAGCAGTTTAAGGAGGGGGGGACTAAACACTGAAGCTTTCTTT. The J gene is TRBJ1-1, the V gene TRBV28; D is possibly TRBD1 (6 bases). This CDR3 has 16 residues. Trimming cost V 2 bases and J 2 bases, with 15 bases left between them. Germline lookup yields CDR1 MDHEN and CDR2 SYDVKM.

The sample holds a few counts of this clone. The V gene is TRBV28, the J gene TRBJ1-2; 8 nucleotides agree with TRBD1. Germline V lookup: CDR1 MDHEN, CDR2 SYDVKM. CDR3 size: 15 residues. J was trimmed by 7 bases and V by 1 base; bases with no gene match: 8. The CDR3 DNA reads TGTGCCAGCAGTTTATCCTCAGGGGGCATGGCTGGCTACACCTTC. As protein: CASSLSSGGMAGYTF.

This clone has more than one count but fewer than ten. The chain employs TRBV30 and TRBJ1-1; TRBD1 is a possible D gene (5 bases). The CDR3 sequence is 12 residues long. Per germline, CDR1 GTSNPN and CDR2 SVGIG (reference sequence). V gave up 0 bases and J gave up 5 bases, with 7 bases separating them. This CDR3 reads CAWSVEGTEAFF. CDR3 nucleotide sequence: TGTGCCTGGAGTGTGGAGGGGACTGAAGCTTTCTTT. Full variable domain (missing parts from reference TRBV30 and TRBJ1-1): SQTIHQWPATLVQPVGSPLSLECTVEGTSNPNLYWYRQAAGRGLQLLFYSVGIGQISSEVPQNLSASRPQDRQFILSSKKLLLSDSGFYLCAWSVEGTEAFFGQGTRLTVV.

This chain links TRBV4-1 with TRBJ2-5, with 9 positions matching TRBD1. CDR1 and CDR2 from the germline V gene are MGHRA and YSYEKL. V dropped 2 bases and J dropped 3; count of bases not matched to a gene: 1. CDR3 size: 14 residues. The CDR3 DNA sequence: TGCGCCAGCAGCCAAAGACAGGGGGAAGAGACCCAGTACTTC. Protein: CASSQRQGEETQYF.

This chain connects TRBV6-6 to TRBJ1-1, with D perhaps matching TRBD1 (6 bases). Germline assignment: CDR1 MNHNY and CDR2 SVGAGI (reference sequence). Trimming removed 8 bases from V and 4 bases from J, with 17 bases in between. The CDR3 runs 14 residues. CDR3 residues: CASFGGLSGTEAFF. The CDR3, as DNA: TGTGCCAGCTTCGGGGGGCTCTCGGGCACTGAAGCTTTCTTT.

V gene TRBV29-1 combines with J gene TRBJ2-1; 8 bases are shared with TRBD2. This CDR3 has 19 amino acids. The V gene end was trimmed by 0 bases and the J gene end by 3 bases; junction bases not matched to a gene: 16. The germline gives CDR1 SQVTM, CDR2 ANQGSEA. The CDR3 coding sequence is TGCAGCGTTGAAGATCCCCCCACATATAGCGGGATAATCTACAATGAGCAGTTCTTC. Translation: CSVEDPPTYSGIIYNEQFF.

Only a few counts were recorded for this clone. The chain links TRBV2 to TRBJ1-5; D possibly corresponds to TRBD1 (5 bases). With 2 bases removed from V and 2 bases from J, the gap between germline ends came to 7 bases. CDR3 length: 14 amino acids. Germline V gene sequence: CDR1 SNHLY, CDR2 FYNNEI. CDR3 sequence: CASSELGGNQPQHF. CDR3 bases: TGTGCCAGCAGTGAATTAGGGGGCAATCAGCCCCAGCATTTT.

The chain carries TRBV4-2 and TRBJ2-5, with 7 bases matching TRBD1. Germline V lookup: CDR1 LGHNA, CDR2 YNFKEQ. The trim removed 3 bases at V and 3 bases at J, leaving 4 bases unmatched. The CDR3 is 14 residues long. CDR3 nucleotides: TGTGCCAGCAGCCACCCCGGACAGGAAGAGACCCAGTACTTC. It translates to CASSHPGQEETQYF.

The chain is built from TRBV6-1 and TRBJ2-7, with D tentatively TRBD2 (6 bases). Germline V gives CDR1 MNHNS, CDR2 SASEGT. V shed 1 base and J shed 2 bases, with 12 bases lying between them. The CDR3 runs to 15 residues. CDR3 in DNA: TGTGCCAGCAGTGAAGACCCTAGCGACCCCTACGAGCAGTACTTC. It translates to CASSEDPSDPYEQYF.

The chain joins TRBV5-1 to TRBJ2-5; TRBD2 might be the D (6 bases). The V end was cut by 0 bases, the J end by 5 bases, with 14 bases between. The CDR3 spans 15 residues. The germline V gene encodes CDR1 SGHRS and CDR2 YFSETQ. CDR3 nucleotide sequence: TGCGCCAGCAGCTTGGCCCTCCGGGAGAGGGAGACCCAGTACTTC. Amino acids: CASSLALRERETQYF.

V and J are TRBV25-1 and TRBJ2-1; D is perhaps TRBD1 (6 bases). Germline V CDR1 and CDR2: MGHDK, SYGVNS. There are 15 residues in the CDR3. The V end was cut by 2 bases, the J end by 7 bases, with 15 bases between. In DNA, the CDR3 is TGTGCCAGCAGTGAACCAGGGACAATTCCTAATGAGCAGTTCTTC. It is translated as CASSEPGTIPNEQFF.

The chain carries TRBV7-9 and TRBJ1-5; the D is unclear. The CDR3 sequence is 14 residues long. The germline V gene encodes CDR1 SEHNR and CDR2 FQNEAQ (reference sequence). Trimming pared 3 bases from V and 3 bases from J, leaving 9 bases between. The CDR3 region is CASSFTRDNQPQHF. In DNA, the CDR3 is TGTGCCAGCAGCTTTACACGGGACAATCAGCCCCAGCATTTT.

V is TRBV7-6 and J is TRBJ2-2; 10 positions match TRBD2. The ends lost 2 bases at V and 6 bases at J; junction bases unmatched: 0. Germline V gives CDR1 SGHVS, CDR2 FNYEAQ. This CDR3 is built from 14 residues. The CDR3: CASSLTSGAGELFF. DNA of the CDR3: TGTGCCAGCAGCTTAACTAGCGGGGCCGGGGAGCTGTTTTTT. Combining the CDR3 with reference TRBV7-6 and TRBJ2-2 gives the whole variable domain GAGVSQSPRYKVTKRGQDVALRCDPISGHVSLYWYRQALGQGPEFLTYFNYEAQQDKSGLPNDRFSAERPEGSISTLTIQRTEQRDSAMYRCASSLTSGAGELFFGEGSRLTVL.

The rearrangement uses TRBV2 and TRBJ2-2; 7 nucleotides match TRBD1. V shed 1 base and J 6 bases; nucleotides not matched to a gene: 8. The CDR3 length is 16 residues. Germline V gene data show CDR1 as SNHLY and CDR2 as FYNNEI. The CDR3 region is CASSEVQTGKAGELFF. The CDR3, as DNA: TGTGCCAGCAGTGAAGTTCAGACAGGGAAGGCCGGGGAGCTGTTTTTT.

The chain has TRBV21-1 and TRBJ2-1; the table's D call TRBD2 went unverified against the DNA. TRBV21-1 is a listed pseudogene. The CDR3 runs to 17 residues. DNA for the CDR3: TGTGCCAGCAGCGAAACCGGGACTTCTAGCTCCTACAATGAGCAGTTCTTC. This encodes CASSETGTSSSYNEQFF.

The chain joins TRBV19 to TRBJ1-2, with 10 bases matching TRBD1. In germline, CDR1 is LNHDA, CDR2 SQIVND (reference sequence). This CDR3 is built from 15 residues. V lost 7 bases to trimming and J lost 2 bases; unmatched junction nucleotides: 7. Here the CDR3 DNA reads TGTGCCAGTAAATCTCCGGGACAGGGGAACTATGGCTACACCTTC. This codes for CASKSPGQGNYGYTF.

This clone was counted once. The chain employs TRBV5-6 and TRBJ2-1; TRBD1 is a possible D gene (5 bases). Germline V gene lookup returns CDR1 SGHDT and CDR2 YYEEEE. Between the trimmed V and J ends, which lost 6 bases and 0 bases, there was a span of 7 bases. The CDR3 is 13 residues long. CDR3 in amino acids: CASKGLSYNEQFF. CDR3 bases: TGTGCCAGCAAGGGGCTCTCCTACAATGAGCAGTTCTTC.

The rearrangement uses TRBV7-3 and TRBJ2-7; TRBD2 agrees at 8 bases. The trim removed 5 bases at V and 5 bases at J, leaving 8 bases unmatched. Germline-derived CDR1 and CDR2 are SGHTA and FQGTGA. The CDR3 runs to 14 residues. The DNA for the CDR3 is TGTGCCAGCAGCCAATCCGGGACTAGAAACGAGCAGTACTTC. Its translation: CASSQSGTRNEQYF.

This sequence joins TRBV29-1 and TRBJ1-2; 7 bases line up with TRBD1. CDR1 and CDR2 from the germline V gene are SQVTM and ANQGSEA. The CDR3 runs 12 residues. J gave up 10 bases and V 7 bases, and 12 bases lay outside the gene matches. DNA of the CDR3: TGCAGCGCCTACACCGGGACAGAAGACTACACCTTC. It is translated as CSAYTGTEDYTF.

The gene calls are TRBV9 and TRBJ1-2, with D possibly matching TRBD1 (5 bases). This CDR3 spans 15 amino acids. Germline-derived CDR1 and CDR2 are SGDLS and YYNGEE. V was cut by 3 bases and J by 0 bases, with 12 bases left in between. This CDR3 is CASSAGSRANYGYTF. The DNA of the CDR3 is TGTGCCAGCAGCGCCGGATCCAGGGCTAACTATGGCTACACCTTC. The whole variable domain, filled in from reference TRBV9 and TRBJ1-2, reads DSGVTQTPKHLITATGQRVTLRCSPRSGDLSVYWYQQSLDQGLQFLIQYYNGEERAKGNILERFSAQQFPDLHSELNLSSLELGDSALYFCASSAGSRANYGYTFGSGTRLTVV.